These 30 T cell receptor beta chains originate from one sample sequenced in a study of identical twins. One entry per CDR3 protein results from TCRdb running MiXCR on the 5' RACE reads. The data hold about 700,000 distinct CDR3 sequences, with 6.1% observed a single time. What was sequenced was naive T cells sorted from blood. The receptors stem from a man in his late teens or twenties in good health.

This clonotype was picked up many times. The chain is built from TRBV4-2 and TRBJ2-2, with D possibly being TRBD1 (6 bases). The CDR3 extends over 14 amino acids. The V end lost 1 base, the J end lost 7 bases, and 10 bases lay between the germline ends. From germline, CDR1 is LGHNA and CDR2 YNFKEQ. CDR3 nucleotide sequence: TGTGCCAGCAGCCAAGCGGGACAAGGCGGGGAGCTGTTTTTT. Translation gives CASSQAGQGGELFF.

This clonotype showed up just a few times. The rearrangement links TRBV29-1 to TRBJ2-7; D unclear. This CDR3 is built from 12 residues. Germline CDR1 is SQVTM and CDR2 is ANQGSEA. V was shortened by 2 bases and J by 2 bases, with 7 bases between the two germline ends. This CDR3 reads CSVELGPYEQYF. CDR3 coding DNA: TGCAGCGTTGAACTGGGTCCCTACGAGCAGTACTTC.

In its sample, this clonotype was seen many times. CDR3 in DNA: TGCAGCGTTGTTATGGCGGGAGGGCCCACAGATACGCAGTATTTT. It specifies CSVVMAGGPTDTQYF. This chain joins TRBV29-1 and TRBJ2-3; TRBD2 agrees at 9 bases. There are 15 residues in the CDR3. V shed 4 bases and J 2 bases; nucleotides not matched to a gene: 7. Looked up from germline, CDR1 is SQVTM and CDR2 is ANQGSEA.

The chain recombines TRBV14 with TRBJ2-7; TRBD1 matches at 8 bases. This CDR3 contains 14 residues. V shed 1 base, J shed 3 bases, and the junction held 2 bases outside the gene matches. Germline V gives CDR1 SGHDN, CDR2 FVKESK. CDR3 loop: CASSQGTGYYEQYV. In DNA, the CDR3 is TGTGCCAGCAGCCAAGGGACAGGGTACTACGAGCAGTACGTC.

The chain couples TRBV7-9 to TRBJ1-1; D perhaps matches TRBD1 (6 bases). Trimming took off 4 bases at V and 1 base at J, with 16 bases between the two ends. CDR3 length: 16 residues. The germline V gene has CDR1 SEHNR and CDR2 FQNEAQ (reference sequence). CDR3: CASSSSRATGNTEAFF. In DNA, the CDR3 is TGTGCCAGCAGCTCGTCGCGAGCGACAGGGAACACTGAAGCTTTCTTT. The full variable domain, completed using reference TRBV7-9 and TRBJ1-1, is DTGVSQNPRHKITKRGQNVTFRCDPISEHNRLYWYRQTLGQGPEFLTYFQNEAQLEKSRLLSDRFSAERPKGSFSTLEIQRTEQGDSAMYLCASSSSRATGNTEAFFGQGTRLTVV.

This clonotype showed up many times. The V and J genes are TRBV20-1 and TRBJ2-7; 7 bases agree with TRBD2. V lost 0 bases, J lost 5 bases, and 10 bases stayed unmatched. This CDR3 comprises 15 residues. Germline assignment: CDR1 DFQATT and CDR2 SNEGSKA (reference sequence). This CDR3 is CSARDLKGGLDEQYF. The CDR3 region has the DNA TGCAGTGCTAGAGATCTCAAGGGAGGGCTAGACGAGCAGTACTTC.

This clonotype was observed many times. V and J are TRBV12-3 or TRBV12-4 and TRBJ1-5; D not resolved. This CDR3 spans 13 amino acids. Trimming took off 4 bases at V and 7 bases at J, with 11 bases between the two ends. CDR3 in amino acids: CASSWLARQPQHF. The CDR3 nucleotides read TGTGCCAGCAGTTGGTTGGCTAGACAGCCCCAGCATTTT.

The sample holds many counts of this clonotype. The gene calls are TRBV12-3 or TRBV12-4 and TRBJ1-6; D call uncertain. This CDR3 is 16 amino acids long. V lost 5 bases to trimming and J lost 7 bases, with 18 bases between them. The CDR3 coding sequence is TGTGCCAGCAGTCGAGGAGGTGCGACGGAGAATTCACCCCTCCACTTT. Amino acids: CASSRGGATENSPLHF.

The V call is TRBV20-1, the J call TRBJ2-3, with 11 bases fitting TRBD2. With 4 bases clipped from V and 0 bases from J, the junction kept 3 bases outside the gene matches. CDR1 is DFQATT, CDR2 SNEGSKA, per germline (reference sequence). This CDR3 region has 15 residues. CDR3 residues: CSAKIAGGSTDTQYF. The CDR3 DNA follows: TGCAGTGCTAAAATAGCGGGAGGGAGCACAGATACGCAGTATTTT.

This clonotype was counted ten times or more. This chain links TRBV12-3 or TRBV12-4 with TRBJ2-1; D gene uncertain. V dropped 2 bases and J dropped 4 bases, with 6 bases sitting between them. This CDR3 has 13 residues. The CDR3 sequence is CASSLPEYNEQFF. The CDR3 nucleotides read TGTGCCAGCAGTTTACCAGAATACAATGAGCAGTTCTTC.

This clonotype was counted between two and nine times. The chain employs TRBV9 and TRBJ2-5; possibly TRBD1 for D (7 bases). The germline V and J ends were trimmed by 0 bases and 6 bases, with 18 bases remaining between them. The germline gives CDR1 SGDLS, CDR2 YYNGEE. This CDR3 has 16 residues. The CDR3 protein is CASSVDPTGAGKTQYF. The CDR3 DNA reads TGTGCCAGCAGCGTAGACCCAACAGGGGCGGGGAAGACCCAGTACTTC.

The sample holds a few counts of this clonotype. The V gene is TRBV6-1, the J gene TRBJ2-5, with D possibly TRBD1 on 6 matching bases. This CDR3 has 15 amino acids. V was trimmed by 4 bases and J by 2 bases, leaving 14 bases between them. Germline lookup yields CDR1 MNHNS and CDR2 SASEGT. The CDR3 protein is CASSGRTVTQETQYF. CDR3 in DNA: TGTGCCAGCAGTGGGCGGACAGTAACTCAAGAGACCCAGTACTTC.

The rearrangement uses TRBV12-3 or TRBV12-4 and TRBJ2-3, with 13 nucleotides matching TRBD2. This CDR3 has 19 residues. V gave up 1 base and J gave up 0 bases; unmatched junction bases: 7. The CDR3 DNA reads as TGTGCCAGCAGTTTAGGGCCGACTAGCGGGAGGCCAAGCACAGATACGCAGTATTTT. Its protein is CASSLGPTSGRPSTDTQYF.

This clonotype was seen at least ten times. The rearrangement links TRBV5-1 to TRBJ2-2, with 10 bases that match TRBD2. With 3 bases clipped from V and 5 bases from J, the junction kept 1 base outside the gene matches. CDR3 length: 14 residues. From germline, CDR1 is SGHRS and CDR2 YFSETQ. The DNA for the CDR3 is TGCGCCAGCAGCTCTAGCGGGAGTACCGGGGAGCTGTTTTTT. As protein: CASSSSGSTGELFF.

This clonotype was picked up many times. This chain links TRBV20-1 with TRBJ2-7; TRBD2 matches at 9 bases. Germline values: CDR1 DFQATT, CDR2 SNEGSKA (reference sequence). This CDR3 spans 15 amino acids. The J segment lost 1 base and the V segment lost 1 base, leaving 5 bases of the junction unmatched. The CDR3 loop reads CSARGSGRFSYEQYF. The CDR3 DNA follows: TGCAGTGCTAGAGGAAGCGGGAGGTTTTCCTACGAGCAGTACTTC.

For this clonotype: Given a much more abundant clone one base away, this may be a read error. The CDR3 carries no conserved terminal phenylalanine or tryptophan, so it likely arises from a read error. V usage is TRBV28 and J usage is TRBJ2-1; 7 nucleotides agree with TRBD2. The germline V gene has CDR1 MDHEN and CDR2 SYDVKM. Unmatched junction bases numbered 12, after V lost 7 bases and J lost 6 bases. The CDR3 is 15 amino acids. The CDR3 nucleotides are TGTGCCAGCACAAATAACGGGGAGGGTCGCAATGAGCAGTTCTCC. Translated, it gives CASTNNGEGRNEQFS.

This clonotype was seen many times. This chain links TRBV20-1 with TRBJ2-1, with TRBD2 identical over 7 bases. J was trimmed by 2 bases and V by 6 bases; bases with no gene match: 7. Per germline, CDR1 DFQATT and CDR2 SNEGSKA (reference sequence). This CDR3 has 14 residues. The chain's CDR3 is CSAQKLAPYNEQFF. CDR3 in DNA: TGCAGTGCCCAAAAACTAGCGCCCTACAATGAGCAGTTCTTC.

This clonotype appeared a few times. This chain uses TRBV5-1 with TRBJ1-5; the D is unclear. The germline V gene has CDR1 SGHRS and CDR2 YFSETQ. The CDR3 is 18 residues long. The V gene lost 0 bases and the J gene lost 0 bases, with 16 bases spanning the gap. The CDR3 nucleotides read TGCGCCAGCAGCTTGGTCGCGGGCCCCGCAGATAGCAATCAGCCCCAGCATTTT. As protein: CASSLVAGPADSNQPQHF.

This clonotype was counted at least ten times. This chain links TRBV12-3 or TRBV12-4 with TRBJ2-1, with a tentative D call TRBD2 (6 bases). Trimming cost V 2 bases and J 7 bases, with 21 bases left between them. The CDR3 runs 17 residues. CDR3 residues: CASSLTIDGSYRNEQFF. As DNA, the CDR3 is TGTGCCAGCAGTTTAACAATTGACGGGAGTTACCGGAATGAGCAGTTCTTC.

This clonotype was seen more than once but under ten times. This chain joins TRBV7-6 and TRBJ2-7; a weak D match, TRBD2 (6 bases). The CDR3 extends over 15 amino acids. Germline V lookup: CDR1 SGHVS, CDR2 FNYEAQ. V lost 5 bases and J lost 2, with 16 bases in between. The CDR3 sequence: CASSTYRDSPYEQYF. The CDR3, as DNA: TGTGCCAGCAGCACATACCGGGACTCACCCTACGAGCAGTACTTC.

This rearrangement joins TRBV7-3 to TRBJ2-1; TRBD2 agrees at 7 bases. The CDR3 sequence is 15 residues long. Germline-derived CDR1 and CDR2 are SGHTA and FQGTGA. The V segment lost 3 bases and the J segment 5 bases; nucleotides outside the gene matches: 7. CDR3 in amino acids: CASSLPSGTNNEQFF. DNA of the CDR3: TGTGCCAGCAGCTTGCCTAGCGGAACAAACAATGAGCAGTTCTTC.

In its sample, this clonotype was seen a few times. The chain recombines TRBV28 with TRBJ1-1, with D possibly TRBD1 on 6 matching bases. Germline V gene data show CDR1 as MDHEN and CDR2 as SYDVKM. V lost 3 bases to trimming and J lost 1 base, with 18 bases between them. The CDR3 has 17 residues. The CDR3 DNA reads TGTGCCAGCAGTTTTGACGGGGGCGAATGGAGGAACACTGAAGCTTTCTTT. It encodes CASSFDGGEWRNTEAFF.

This clonotype was seen a handful of times. The chain recombines TRBV5-1 with TRBJ2-5; D is unclear. V lost 1 base to trimming and J lost 0 bases, with 13 bases between them. The CDR3 is 16 residues long. CDR1 is SGHRS, CDR2 YFSETQ, per germline. Written as DNA, the CDR3 is TGCGCCAGCAGCTTGAACTCGCTGGGGTACCAAGAGACCCAGTACTTC. It codes for CASSLNSLGYQETQYF. Drawing the rest from reference TRBV5-1 and TRBJ2-5, the complete variable domain is KAGVTQTPRYLIKTRGQQVTLSCSPISGHRSVSWYQQTPGQGLQFLFEYFSETQRNKGNFPGRFSGRQFSNSRSEMNVSTLELGDSALYLCASSLNSLGYQETQYFGPGTRLLVL.

This rearrangement joins TRBV7-2 to TRBJ1-1; tentative D call: TRBD1 (6 bases). This CDR3 comprises 15 residues. V was trimmed by 5 bases and J by 9 bases, leaving 22 bases between them. CDR1 is SGHTA, CDR2 FQGNSA, per germline. CDR3 DNA: TGTGCCAGCAGCCAAGAAACTACAGGGATCCGGAAAGCTTTCTTT. Its protein is CASSQETTGIRKAFF.

This clonotype was observed a few times. V gene TRBV2 combines with J gene TRBJ2-3; D is perhaps TRBD1 (6 bases). This CDR3 is built from 13 residues. The germline gives CDR1 SNHLY, CDR2 FYNNEI. Trimming shortened V by 6 bases and J by 5 bases, and 12 bases separated the two germline ends. The CDR3, as DNA: TGTGCCAGCAGCGTTAGCAGGGGAGATACGCAGTATTTT. It encodes CASSVSRGDTQYF. The full variable domain, its missing parts supplied by reference TRBV2 and TRBJ2-3, is EPEVTQTPSHQVTQMGQEVILRCVPISNHLYFYWYRQILGQKVEFLVSFYNNEISEKSEIFDDQFSVERPDGSNFTLKIRSTKLEDSAMYFCASSVSRGDTQYFGPGTRLTVL.

This sequence joins TRBV5-1 and TRBJ2-3; the match to TRBD1 covers 7 bases. The CDR3 totals 16 residues. Germline V lookup: CDR1 SGHRS, CDR2 YFSETQ. The J segment lost 2 bases and the V segment lost 1 base, leaving 7 bases of the junction unmatched. The CDR3 nucleotides are TGCGCCAGCAGCTTGAGGGCGACAGGGATCACAGATACGCAGTATTTT. Translating gives CASSLRATGITDTQYF.

On this clonotype itself: A much larger clone lies a single base off, so this may be a read error. J is TRBJ1-5 and V is TRBV12-3 or TRBV12-4; D is ambiguous. Trimming took off 1 base at V and 2 bases at J, with 9 bases between the two ends. This CDR3 comprises 15 residues. This CDR3 is CASSLGGCGNQPQHF. CDR3 coding DNA: TGTGCCAGCAGTTTAGGAGGGTGTGGCAATCAGCCCCAGCATTTT.

This clonotype appeared many times. This chain links TRBV6-5 with TRBJ2-3; the match to TRBD1 covers 9 bases. V was pared by 5 bases and J by 10 bases, with 4 bases of the junction left unmatched. The CDR3 has 12 residues. Germline V gene data show CDR1 as MNHEY and CDR2 as SVGAGI. For the CDR3, the DNA is TGTGCCAGCAGTACGACAGGGGGACCGCAGTATTTT. It is translated as CASSTTGGPQYF.

This clonotype came up a few times. The chain employs TRBV4-1 and TRBJ1-2; 7 bases are shared with TRBD1. The trim removed 4 bases at V and 7 bases at J, leaving 9 bases unmatched. The CDR3 is 14 residues long. CDR1 is MGHRA and CDR2 is YSYEKL in the germline V gene. CDR3 residues: CASSPNRGISGYTF. The CDR3 region has the DNA TGCGCCAGCAGCCCCAACAGGGGTATTAGTGGCTACACCTTC.

This clonotype was recorded a few times. A read error may explain this, as a much larger clone is one base away. The chain recombines TRBV28 with TRBJ2-2; 10 bases fit TRBD2. CDR1 is MDHEN, CDR2 SYDVKM, per germline. The CDR3 consists of 15 residues. The junction had 1 base not matched to a gene; V was cut back by 6 bases and J by 0 bases. In nucleotides, the CDR3 is TGTGCCAGCAGAACTAGCGGGGCGAACACCGGGGAGCTGTTTTTT. It translates to CASRTSGANTGELFF.